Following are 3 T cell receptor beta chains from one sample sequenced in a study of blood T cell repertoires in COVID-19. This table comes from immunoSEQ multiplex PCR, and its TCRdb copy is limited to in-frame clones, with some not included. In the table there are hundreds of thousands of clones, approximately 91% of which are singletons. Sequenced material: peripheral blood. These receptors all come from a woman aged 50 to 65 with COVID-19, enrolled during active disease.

The DNA of the CDR3 is TGTGCCAGTAGTATAACTCTTGGGGGCCCTAACACTGAAGCTTTCTTT. Protein product: CASSITLGGPNTEAFF. The chain joins TRBV19 to TRBJ1-1, with D perhaps matching TRBD1 (6 bases). The germline V gene has CDR1 LNHDA and CDR2 SQIVND (reference sequence). The ends were cut back, 2 bases at V and 2 bases at J, with 15 bases in the middle. The CDR3 extends over 16 amino acids.

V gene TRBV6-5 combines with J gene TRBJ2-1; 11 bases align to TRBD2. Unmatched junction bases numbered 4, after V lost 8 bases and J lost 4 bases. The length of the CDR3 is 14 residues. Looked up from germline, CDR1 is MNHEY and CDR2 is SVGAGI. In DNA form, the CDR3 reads TGTGCCAGCGCCGCTAGCGGGGGGTACAATGAGCAGTTCTTC. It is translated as CASAASGGYNEQFF.

Here the CDR3 reads CAISESGSDGELFF. The CDR3 region has the DNA TGTGCCATCAGTGAGTCCGGCAGCGACGGGGAGCTGTTTTTT. This sequence joins TRBV10-3 and TRBJ2-2; D gene ambiguous. Germline assignment: CDR1 ENHRY and CDR2 SYGVKD. This CDR3 spans 14 amino acids. V was shortened by 0 bases and J by 7 bases, with 9 bases between the two germline ends.